These 26 T cell receptor beta chains originate from one sample sequenced in a study of blood T cell repertoires in COVID-19. Generated by immunoSEQ multiplex PCR, the TCRdb table keeps only in-frame clones and is missing some. The sample includes 250,000 to 300,000 clones, around 90% of them seen just once. Sequenced sample: peripheral blood. These receptors were obtained from a woman aged 45 to 65 who had recovered from COVID-19.

The chain has TRBV9 and TRBJ1-6, with 9 nucleotides matching TRBD1. The CDR3 consists of 13 residues. Germline lookup yields CDR1 SGDLS and CDR2 YYNGEE. V shed 5 bases and J 10 bases; nucleotides not matched to a gene: 4. CDR3 residues: CASSGQGNSPLHF. CDR3 nucleotide sequence: TGTGCCAGCAGTGGACAGGGGAACTCACCCCTCCACTTT.

V and J are TRBV28 and TRBJ1-1; D might be TRBD1 (6 bases). CDR3 length equals 15 residues. The germline V and J ends were trimmed by 7 bases and 1 base, with 16 bases remaining between them. Germline CDR1 is MDHEN and CDR2 is SYDVKM. In DNA form, the CDR3 reads TGTGCCAGCACTCCGAGGGGGGGGCCGAACACTGAAGCTTTCTTT. Translation gives CASTPRGGPNTEAFF.

V usage is TRBV5-1 and J usage is TRBJ1-2; 10 positions match TRBD1. V gave up 6 bases and J gave up 4 bases; unmatched junction bases: 12. This CDR3 contains 16 residues. Germline loops: CDR1 SGHRS, CDR2 YFSETQ. CDR3 residues: CASKPLTGGAGYGYTF. The CDR3 bases are TGCGCCAGCAAACCACTGACAGGGGGCGCGGGCTATGGCTACACCTTC.

The chain combines TRBV9 with TRBJ1-1, with 10 nucleotides matching TRBD1. The CDR3 sequence is 16 residues long. Germline V gene lookup returns CDR1 SGDLS and CDR2 YYNGEE. V was pared by 4 bases and J by 3 bases, with 9 bases of the junction left unmatched. This CDR3 is CASSNRQGAMDTEAFF. CDR3 DNA sequence: TGTGCCAGCAGCAACCGACAGGGGGCGATGGACACTGAAGCTTTCTTT.

This clone has a handful of counts. The chain combines TRBV18 with TRBJ1-6, with unresolved D. This CDR3 comprises 15 residues. Trimming left V 6 bases short and J 7 bases short, with 16 bases between. Germline V gene data show CDR1 as KGHSH and CDR2 as LQKENI. CDR3 DNA: TGTGCCAGCTCTGAATCGGGGTTTGGCAATTCACCCCTCCACTTT. Its translation: CASSESGFGNSPLHF.

This chain joins TRBV5-1 and TRBJ2-5; D perhaps matches TRBD2 (6 bases). Germline CDR1 reads SGHRS; CDR2 reads YFSETQ. The V gene lost 2 bases and the J gene lost 0 bases, with 14 bases spanning the gap. The CDR3 covers 16 residues. The CDR3 spells CASSFRLAVYQETQYF. The CDR3, as DNA: TGCGCCAGCAGCTTCAGATTAGCGGTTTACCAAGAGACCCAGTACTTC.

This clone was found a few times. The chain recombines TRBV5-5 with TRBJ2-7, with unresolved D. Germline CDR1 reads SGHKS; CDR2 reads YYEKEE (reference sequence). The CDR3 is 14 amino acids. V lost 0 bases and J 2 bases, leaving 9 bases between the germline ends. CDR3 amino acids: CASSLALQTYEQYF. CDR3 DNA sequence: TGTGCCAGCAGCTTGGCCCTACAGACCTACGAGCAGTACTTC.

V is TRBV27 and J is TRBJ1-6, with 8 positions matching TRBD1. Germline CDR1 MNHEY, CDR2 SMNVEV (reference sequence). The CDR3 contains 16 residues. The J segment lost 7 bases and the V segment lost 6 bases, leaving 11 bases of the junction unmatched. CDR3 nucleotide sequence: TGTGCCAGCAGGGTGGGGACAGGCAGGGGAAATTCACCCCTCCACTTT. It yields the protein CASRVGTGRGNSPLHF.

This chain joins TRBV27 and TRBJ2-2; D ambiguous. The CDR3 is 11 amino acids. The germline CDR1 and CDR2 sequences are MNHEY and SMNVEV (reference sequence). The V and J ends lost 10 bases and 1 base respectively, with 4 bases between them. The CDR3 reads CATKNTGELFF. The CDR3 DNA sequence: TGTGCCACTAAGAACACCGGGGAGCTGTTTTTT.

J is TRBJ2-3 and V is TRBV6-5, with a tentative D call TRBD1 (6 bases). The germline V gene encodes CDR1 MNHEY and CDR2 SVGAGI. The V and J ends lost 7 bases and 6 bases respectively, with 17 bases between them. The CDR3 length is 14 residues. The CDR3 sequence: CASTPTGYWDTQYF. CDR3 nucleotides: TGTGCCAGCACTCCGACAGGATACTGGGATACGCAGTATTTT.

With regard to this clone: This sample also contains other DNA sequences that code for the same CDR3. The chain employs TRBV9 and TRBJ1-6; no definite D call. The CDR3 extends over 16 amino acids. Germline-derived CDR1 and CDR2 are SGDLS and YYNGEE. Trimming left V 1 base short and J 0 bases short, with 8 bases between. CDR3 nucleotide sequence: TGTGCCAGCAGCGTAAGTCCCAGCTCCTATAATTCACCCCTCCACTTT. This encodes CASSVSPSSYNSPLHF.

This clone was detected a few times. The chain recombines TRBV5-4 with TRBJ2-7; TRBD2 matches 10 bases. The CDR3 totals 13 residues. Germline V gene lookup returns CDR1 SGHNT and CDR2 YYREEE (reference sequence). J lost 6 bases, V lost 4 bases, and 4 bases had no gene match. CDR3 nucleotide sequence: TGTGCCAGCAGCGTGGGACTAGCGAGCGAGCAGTACTTC. It specifies CASSVGLASEQYF.

The gene calls are TRBV7-8 and TRBJ2-5; a possible D gene is TRBD2 (6 bases). The germline CDR1 and CDR2 sequences are SGHVS and FQNEAQ. The CDR3 has 14 amino acids. V lost 4 bases, J lost 3 bases, and 12 bases lay in between. The CDR3 loop is CASSSTGGKETQYF. The DNA of the CDR3 is TGTGCCAGCAGCTCCACAGGAGGGAAAGAGACCCAGTACTTC.

V usage is TRBV9 and J usage is TRBJ2-7, with D possibly being TRBD2 (6 bases). V lost 1 base and J 3 bases, leaving 17 bases between the germline ends. The CDR3 covers 16 residues. Germline CDR1 reads SGDLS; CDR2 reads YYNGEE. Here the CDR3 reads CASSVSSGGTIYEQYF. For the CDR3, the DNA is TGTGCCAGCAGCGTAAGCTCTGGCGGGACCATCTACGAGCAGTACTTC. Using reference TRBV9 and TRBJ2-7 for the parts outside the CDR3, the full variable domain is DSGVTQTPKHLITATGQRVTLRCSPRSGDLSVYWYQQSLDQGLQFLIQYYNGEERAKGNILERFSAQQFPDLHSELNLSSLELGDSALYFCASSVSSGGTIYEQYFGPGTRLTVT.

This clone was seen more than once but under ten times. The chain uses TRBV25-1 and TRBJ2-1; TRBD2 aligns across 7 bases. J lost 9 bases, V lost 1 base, and 6 bases had no gene match. The CDR3 is 14 amino acids. Per the germline V gene, CDR1 is MGHDK and CDR2 is SYGVNS. The CDR3 loop is CASSELRENGEQFF. The DNA for the CDR3 is TGTGCCAGCAGTGAATTGCGGGAGAATGGTGAGCAGTTCTTC. Combining the CDR3 with reference TRBV25-1 and TRBJ2-1 gives the whole variable domain EADIYQTPRYLVIGTGKKITLECSQTMGHDKMYWYQQDPGMELHLIHYSYGVNSTEKGDLSSESTVSRIRTEHFPLTLESARPSHTSQYLCASSELRENGEQFFGPGTRLTVL.

The genes are TRBV4-2 and TRBJ1-1, with a possible D match to TRBD1 (6 bases). Per the germline V gene, CDR1 is LGHNA and CDR2 is YNFKEQ. There are 14 residues in the CDR3. V lost 3 bases and J lost 1, with 9 bases in between. CDR3 bases: TGTGCCAGCAGCCAGGGGGCCCGGAACACTGAAGCTTTCTTT. It translates to CASSQGARNTEAFF.

This clone has a single count. J is TRBJ2-2 and V is TRBV18; TRBD2 matches at 7 bases. CDR1 and CDR2 (germline): KGHSH, LQKENI. This CDR3 spans 13 amino acids. J gave up 6 bases and V 7 bases, and 5 bases lay outside the gene matches. The CDR3 loop reads CASFTAGAGELFF. The CDR3 nucleotides are TGTGCCAGCTTTACCGCGGGGGCCGGGGAGCTGTTTTTT.

This chain joins TRBV28 and TRBJ1-6; 12 bases line up with TRBD1. CDR3 length equals 15 residues. The trim removed 5 bases at V and 8 bases at J, leaving 4 bases unmatched. Germline-derived CDR1 and CDR2 are MDHEN and SYDVKM. The CDR3, as DNA: TGTGCCAGCAGTCCCGGGACAGGGGGCCATTCACCCCTCCACTTT. Amino acids: CASSPGTGGHSPLHF.

The genes are TRBV9 and TRBJ2-5, with TRBD2 matching 9 bases. The CDR3 contains 14 residues. Germline V gives CDR1 SGDLS, CDR2 YYNGEE. V was clipped by 3 bases and J by 1 base; unmatched bases: 1. The CDR3 loop reads CASSASGTQETQYF. The DNA of the CDR3 is TGTGCCAGCAGCGCTAGCGGGACCCAAGAGACCCAGTACTTC.

On this clone: In the same sample, other DNA sequences code for this CDR3. The chain uses TRBV11-2 and TRBJ2-7, with a tentative D call TRBD1 (5 bases). V shed 3 bases and J shed 4 bases, with 7 bases lying between them. CDR1 and CDR2 from the germline V gene are SGHAT and FQNNGV. This CDR3 is built from 12 residues. The CDR3 DNA sequence: TGTGCCAGCAGCTTGCAGGGATACGAGCAGTACTTC. Protein sequence: CASSLQGYEQYF.

This clone was seen a few times. This chain uses TRBV2 with TRBJ1-2; D possibly corresponds to TRBD1 (6 bases). The CDR3 spans 13 residues. The germline CDR1 and CDR2 sequences are SNHLY and FYNNEI. V dropped 6 bases and J dropped 8 bases, with 16 bases sitting between them. The chain's CDR3 is CASRPQGRRGYTF. The CDR3 DNA reads as TGTGCCAGCAGACCCCAGGGGCGGAGGGGCTACACCTTC.

The rearrangement uses TRBV28 and TRBJ1-2, with 8 nucleotides matching TRBD1. Losses at the gene ends were 7 bases for V and 3 bases for J; bases not matched to a gene: 4. The CDR3 spans 13 residues. Germline V lookup: CDR1 MDHEN, CDR2 SYDVKM. The CDR3 loop is CASTTGADYGYTF. The CDR3 coding sequence is TGTGCCAGCACGACAGGGGCGGACTATGGCTACACCTTC.

The V gene is TRBV7-2, the J gene TRBJ2-1, with 8 positions matching TRBD2. With V trimmed by 3 bases and J by 8 bases, 6 bases remained unmatched. CDR3 size: 14 residues. Germline loops: CDR1 SGHTA, CDR2 FQGNSA. The CDR3 region is CASSFGTRRDEQFF. CDR3 bases: TGTGCCAGCAGCTTCGGGACTAGGAGGGATGAGCAGTTCTTC.

This clone was detected only once. The chain recombines TRBV9 with TRBJ1-6; D remains unclear. This CDR3 has 15 residues. Per the germline V gene, CDR1 is SGDLS and CDR2 is YYNGEE. The ends were cut back, 0 bases at V and 13 bases at J, with 17 bases in the middle. CDR3 nucleotide sequence: TGTGCCAGCAGCGTAGATGGAACGGAGCGCTCCCCCCTCCACTTT. The encoded protein is CASSVDGTERSPLHF.

The rearrangement uses TRBV11-2 and TRBJ1-3, with D hard to call. This CDR3 is built from 14 residues. V lost 6 bases, J lost 2 bases, and 11 bases lay in between. Germline values: CDR1 SGHAT, CDR2 FQNNGV. The CDR3, as DNA: TGTGCCAGCAGTTCCACGCGGCCTGGAAACACCATATATTTT. Its protein product is CASSSTRPGNTIYF. Full variable domain (rest looked up from reference TRBV11-2 and TRBJ1-3): EAGVAQSPRYKIIEKRQSVAFWCNPISGHATLYWYQQILGQGPKLLIQFQNNGVVDDSQLPKDRFSAERLKGVDSTLKIQPAKLEDSAVYLCASSSTRPGNTIYFGEGSWLTVV.

This clone was counted a few times. The V call is TRBV30, the J call TRBJ2-1; TRBD2 is a possible D gene (7 bases). Per the germline V gene, CDR1 is GTSNPN and CDR2 is SVGIG (reference sequence). Trimming pared 4 bases from V and 3 bases from J, leaving 25 bases between. The CDR3 totals 18 residues. The CDR3 loop is CAWKGFGSGGAHYNEQFF. For the CDR3, the DNA is TGTGCCTGGAAGGGTTTTGGGAGTGGGGGGGCCCACTACAATGAGCAGTTCTTC.